This TCR beta chain is from a study of blood T cell repertoires in COVID-19. Study background: Samples of COVID-19 (acute and convalescent) were obtained from the United States, Italy and Spain. T cells, B-cell-depleted T cells, or PBMCs provided the cDNA or gDNA that served as material.

Repertoires were generated with immunoSEQ multiplex PCR, while TCRdb's copy carries only in-frame clones and drops some. The top ten clones hold roughly 3.2% of a sample with fewer than 250,000 clones, less than 85% of them seen once. Participant reports of clinical history set cohort assignment. Donors of Cohort 3 who recovered were those that had two negative PCRs, clearance, or symptom resolution. V shed 2 bases and J 6 bases; nucleotides not matched to a gene: 7. This CDR3 has 14 amino acids. Germline values: CDR1 SGHDT, CDR2 YYEEEE. The V gene is TRBV5-6, the J gene TRBJ1-1; 7 nucleotides align to TRBD1. The sequence was collected from a woman aged 25 to 39 who had recovered from COVID-19. The sample taken for sequencing was PBMCs or T cells enriched from blood (not recorded which). CDR3: CASSLRQGRPEAFF. CDR3 in DNA: TGTGCCAGCAGCTTACGACAGGGAAGGCCTGAAGCTTTCTTT.